The T cell receptor (beta chain) described here comes from a study of early stage breast cancer tumors. Overall study context: Of some 17 invasive breast tumors, more than nine were hormone receptor-positive, HER2-negative. Seven or eight ER+/PR+/HER2- tumors were invasive ductal; a few were invasive lobular.

Each sample had two DNA replicates, roughly 0.5 ug blood or about 1.5 ug tissue. The data were produced by immunoSEQ multiplex PCR, yet TCRdb's version contains in-frame clones alone and is incomplete. This table holds roughly 53,000 clones, about 89% found once. V trimming: 7 bases; J trimming: 4 bases; junction bases outside the gene matches: 5. The CDR3 length is 13 residues. The germline V gene encodes CDR1 MNHEY and CDR2 SVGAGI. The source of this sequence is a person in their 70s with breast cancer. Sequenced sample: blood. The chain is built from TRBV6-5 and TRBJ1-2; 8 positions agree with TRBD1. In nucleotides, the CDR3 is TGTGCCAGCACCCCGACAGGGGCCTATGGCTACACCTTC. Its translation is CASTPTGAYGYTF.